This T cell receptor beta chain is drawn from a study of T cells after yellow fever vaccination. Many counts were recorded for this clonotype. By 5'RACE template switching, TCR cDNA was produced, with a universal primer site and UMIs added in the process. TCRdb itself ran the 5' RACE reads through MiXCR, one entry per CDR3 protein. The repertoire has 150,000 to 200,000 distinct CDR3 sequences, approximately 6.2% of them found once; the top ten carry about 2.8%. V lost 2 bases to trimming and J lost 5 bases, with 10 bases between them. This CDR3 contains 14 residues. The sequencing used CD4+ T cells sorted from PBMCs, collected on the day of the first yellow fever vaccination. This chain links TRBV12-3 or TRBV12-4 with TRBJ1-5; D is unclear. The origin of this receptor is a man between 18 and 35 years old who received the YFV17D yellow fever vaccine. The CDR3 protein is CASSLSGNYQPQHF. CDR3 nucleotide sequence: TGTGCCAGCAGTTTATCAGGCAACTATCAGCCCCAGCATTTT.